This passage covers 27 T cell receptor beta chains from one sample sequenced in a study of molecular identifiers for immune sequencing clone quantification. Each CDR3 protein is one row after TCRdb ran MiXCR on the PCR reads. The table lists roughly 320,000 distinct CDR3 sequences, roughly a fifth of them singletons. Sequencing used naive CD8+ T cells from blood, with Jurkat cell RNA spiked in. Sample subset: FACS-sorted CD8+CD4-CCR7+CD45RA+ naive T cells. The receptors derive from a human donor in good health. Some libraries in this study had Jurkat cell RNA spiked in.

The chain couples TRBV28 to TRBJ2-7; 10 positions agree with TRBD2. The CDR3 extends over 16 amino acids. With V trimmed by 6 bases and J by 2 bases, 10 bases remained unmatched. Germline V gene data show CDR1 as MDHEN and CDR2 as SYDVKM. As DNA, the CDR3 is TGTGCCAGCAGGGGGGATTCAAGCGGGAGGGCCTACGAGCAGTACTTC. This gives the protein CASRGDSSGRAYEQYF. Full variable domain (rest looked up from reference TRBV28 and TRBJ2-7): DVKVTQSSRYLVKRTGEKVFLECVQDMDHENMFWYRQDPGLGLRLIYFSYDVKMKEKGDIPEGYSVSREKKERFSLILESASTNQTSMYLCASRGDSSGRAYEQYFGPGTRLTVT.

Many counts were recorded for this clonotype. The rearrangement uses TRBV7-8 and TRBJ1-5; TRBD1 might be the D (5 bases). The germline gives CDR1 SGHVS, CDR2 FQNEAQ. The CDR3 is made up of 15 amino acids. The V gene lost 2 bases and the J gene lost 3 bases, with 11 bases spanning the gap. CDR3: CASSLMGVHNQPQHF. The CDR3 region has the DNA TGTGCCAGCAGCTTAATGGGGGTACACAATCAGCCCCAGCATTTT.

This clonotype was seen ten or more times. The J gene is TRBJ2-3, the V gene TRBV30; D ambiguous. Trimming took off 0 bases at V and 4 bases at J, with 5 bases between the two ends. Germline V gives CDR1 GTSNPN, CDR2 SVGIG (reference sequence). The CDR3 sequence is 12 residues long. The CDR3 spells CAWSVLADTQYF. CDR3 nucleotide sequence: TGTGCCTGGAGTGTACTTGCAGATACGCAGTATTTT.

This clonotype was observed at least ten times. The chain employs TRBV29-1 and TRBJ2-7; D ambiguous. V was pared by 3 bases and J by 0 bases, with 6 bases between. The CDR3 runs to 12 residues. Germline CDR1 reads SQVTM; CDR2 reads ANQGSEA. In DNA, the CDR3 is TGCAGCGTTGAGGACGCCTCCTACGAGCAGTACTTC. Translating it yields CSVEDASYEQYF.

This sequence joins TRBV13 and TRBJ2-7; tentative D call: TRBD1 (6 bases). Germline V CDR1 and CDR2: PRHDT, FYEKMQ (reference sequence). CDR3 length: 16 residues. Trimming removed 4 bases at V and 2 bases at J, with 18 bases between. As DNA, the CDR3 is TGTGCCAGCAGCTCCCGGACCGGGACACTTGCCTACGAGCAGTACTTC. Amino acids: CASSSRTGTLAYEQYF.

This clonotype was seen repeatedly, ten times or more. This chain connects TRBV29-1 to TRBJ2-7, with TRBD1 matching 8 bases. Germline V gene data show CDR1 as SQVTM and CDR2 as ANQGSEA. Trimming cost V 2 bases and J 6 bases; bases outside gene matches: 6. The CDR3 runs to 13 residues. The CDR3 DNA sequence: TGCAGCGTTGAAAGGCAGGGGGCCATCGAGCAGTACTTC. Encoded protein: CSVERQGAIEQYF.

This clonotype was seen at least ten times. V and J are TRBV7-8 and TRBJ2-7, with D unclear. This CDR3 is built from 14 residues. The germline V gene has CDR1 SGHVS and CDR2 FQNEAQ. V lost 7 bases and J 5 bases, leaving 18 bases between the germline ends. The CDR3 spells CASTKTGPLDEQYF. CDR3 nucleotide sequence: TGTGCCAGCACCAAAACGGGCCCTCTGGACGAGCAGTACTTC.

With respect to this clonotype: Being one base from a much bigger clone, this may be a read error. The rearrangement uses TRBV4-3 and TRBJ1-1; a weak D match, TRBD1 (5 bases). In germline, CDR1 is LGHNA, CDR2 YSLEER. The CDR3 contains 15 residues. The DNA of the CDR3 is TGCGCCAGCAGCCAAAACCTGGCAGGGACCACTGGAGCTTTCTTT. The encoded protein is CASSQNLAGTTGAFF.

This clonotype was observed many times. The V gene is TRBV2, the J gene TRBJ2-1; D perhaps matches TRBD2 (5 bases). Trimming shortened V by 8 bases and J by 15 bases, and 23 bases separated the two germline ends. Germline V gene data show CDR1 as SNHLY and CDR2 as FYNNEI. The CDR3 is 13 residues long. The CDR3 DNA is TGTGCCAGCGGGGATGGCGGGTTGGATAATAGGTTCTTC. It translates to CASGDGGLDNRFF. Full variable domain (remainder filled in from reference TRBV2 and TRBJ2-1): EPEVTQTPSHQVTQMGQEVILRCVPISNHLYFYWYRQILGQKVEFLVSFYNNEISEKSEIFDDQFSVERPDGSNFTLKIRSTKLEDSAMYFCASGDGGLDNRFFGPGTRLTVL.

This clonotype was seen repeatedly, ten times or more. The V gene is TRBV14, the J gene TRBJ2-1, with D hard to call. The CDR3 consists of 14 residues. Trimming pared 2 bases from V and 2 bases from J, leaving 7 bases between. Germline V gene lookup returns CDR1 SGHDN and CDR2 FVKESK. The CDR3: CASSQLDTYNEQFF. Here the CDR3 DNA reads TGTGCCAGCAGCCAATTAGATACCTACAATGAGCAGTTCTTC.

This clonotype came up many times. This chain links TRBV28 with TRBJ2-3; D may be TRBD2 (5 bases). Germline V gene sequence: CDR1 MDHEN, CDR2 SYDVKM. The CDR3 is 13 residues long. Trimming stripped 3 bases from V and 3 bases from J, with 7 bases between. CDR3 loop: CASSFGLTDTQYF. The CDR3 DNA is TGTGCCAGCAGTTTCGGACTTACAGATACGCAGTATTTT.

This clonotype was picked up a small number of times. V and J are TRBV5-6 and TRBJ2-5; D is ambiguous. The CDR3 runs to 14 residues. Germline V gives CDR1 SGHDT, CDR2 YYEEEE. The V end lost 4 bases, the J end lost 4 bases, and 14 bases lay between the germline ends. This CDR3 is CASSPESRIETQYF. The CDR3 region has the DNA TGTGCCAGCAGCCCGGAATCCAGGATAGAGACCCAGTACTTC.

The sample holds many counts of this clonotype. This chain joins TRBV19 and TRBJ2-2; the D is unclear. Germline V CDR1 and CDR2: LNHDA, SQIVND (reference sequence). This CDR3 comprises 12 residues. The V and J ends lost 3 bases and 6 bases respectively, with 5 bases between them. The CDR3 coding sequence is TGTGCCAGTAGTATCAAGGCCGGGGAGCTGTTTTTT. It yields the protein CASSIKAGELFF.

A word on this clonotype: One junction end does not reproduce the germline sequence, and a read error may be involved. The rearrangement uses TRBV7-8 and TRBJ2-5; TRBD2 matches 9 bases. Germline CDR1 reads SGHVS; CDR2 reads FQNEAQ. The CDR3 is 16 amino acids. The CDR3 nucleotides read TGTACCAGCAGCTTATTAGCGGGGGACTCCCAAGAGACCCAGTACTTC. This sequence encodes CTSSLLAGDSQETQYF.

This clonotype was detected many times. This chain connects TRBV5-4 to TRBJ2-2; tentatively, D is TRBD2 (7 bases). CDR3 size: 14 residues. Trimming left V 5 bases short and J 5 bases short, with 13 bases between. The germline V gene encodes CDR1 SGHNT and CDR2 YYREEE (reference sequence). In DNA, the CDR3 is TGTGCCAGCAGTGAGGGGGGGACGACCGGGGAGCTGTTTTTT. This encodes CASSEGGTTGELFF.

Points on this clonotype: A much larger clone differs by one base, so this may be a read error. The chain has TRBV4-3 and TRBJ2-3; D might be TRBD1 (6 bases). The CDR3 runs to 16 residues. Germline CDR1 LGHNA, CDR2 YSLEER. CDR3 amino acids: CASNQVKGEYTDTQYF. In DNA form, the CDR3 reads TGCGCCAGCAACCAAGTTAAGGGGGAATACACAGATACGCAGTATTTT.

This clonotype was observed many times. The rearrangement uses TRBV28 and TRBJ2-3, with 10 bases lining up with TRBD2. J was trimmed by 6 bases and V by 6 bases; bases with no gene match: 3. Germline CDR1 reads MDHEN; CDR2 reads SYDVKM. The CDR3 is 13 amino acids. In DNA, the CDR3 is TGTGCCAGCAGCACGGGACTAGCGGATACGCAGTATTTT. This gives the protein CASSTGLADTQYF.

This clonotype was seen just once. Compared with germline, one end of the junction differs, possibly owing to a read error. The chain recombines TRBV27 with TRBJ1-1; TRBD1 might be the D (5 bases). The CDR3 is 12 residues long. Germline values: CDR1 MNHEY, CDR2 SMNVEV (reference sequence). The CDR3 nucleotides are TGTGCCAGCAGTTTACGGGGCACTGAAACTTTCTTT. Translation: CASSLRGTETFF.

There are many counts of this clonotype. The rearrangement joins TRBV7-6 to TRBJ2-7; D may be TRBD2 (5 bases). CDR1 is SGHVS, CDR2 FNYEAQ, per germline. The CDR3 sequence is 13 residues long. The germline V and J ends were trimmed by 8 bases and 3 bases, with 14 bases remaining between them. Here the CDR3 reads CASRPEGFYEQYF. In DNA, the CDR3 is TGTGCCAGCCGCCCAGAGGGTTTCTACGAGCAGTACTTC.

A remark on this clonotype: It may be a read error: a sequence one base away is much more abundant. This sequence joins TRBV11-2 and TRBJ2-3; no definite D call. The CDR3 spans 11 residues. Germline-derived CDR1 and CDR2 are SGHAT and FQNNGV. CDR3 region: CTSSLPHTQYF. The CDR3 DNA reads as TGTACCAGCAGCTTACCGCATACGCAGTATTTT.

This clonotype appeared many times. The gene calls are TRBV12-3 or TRBV12-4 and TRBJ2-3; D call uncertain. Trimming took 5 bases from V and 1 from J, leaving 7 bases between them. CDR3 length: 13 amino acids. The CDR3: CASSETRTDTQYF. The CDR3 DNA reads TGTGCCAGCAGTGAGACGCGCACAGATACGCAGTATTTT.

The sample holds a few counts of this clonotype. The V call is TRBV2, the J call TRBJ1-5; TRBD1 agrees at 9 bases. Germline lookup yields CDR1 SNHLY and CDR2 FYNNEI. Trimming at V came to 2 bases and at J to 2 bases, leaving 4 bases not matched to a gene. The CDR3 has 16 amino acids. The CDR3 region has the DNA TGTGCCAGCAGTGAAAACCGGGACAGGGGCAATCAGCCCCAGCATTTT. This sequence encodes CASSENRDRGNQPQHF.

This clonotype has more than one count but fewer than ten. This may come from a read error, since a much larger clone is one base off. J is TRBJ2-7 and V is TRBV28; 7 bases align to TRBD1. The germline V gene has CDR1 MDHEN and CDR2 SYDVKM. There are 14 residues in the CDR3. As DNA, the CDR3 is TGTGCCGGCAGTACCCGGACAGGTCCAGACGAGCAGTACTTC. Residues: CAGSTRTGPDEQYF.

This clonotype was detected ten times or more. The chain couples TRBV7-9 to TRBJ2-7, with 7 bases identical to TRBD1. Germline loops: CDR1 SEHNR, CDR2 FQNEAQ (reference sequence). The trim removed 8 bases at V and 2 bases at J, leaving 6 bases unmatched. The CDR3 runs 13 residues. The chain's CDR3 is CASARDRAYEQYF. CDR3 sequence (DNA): TGTGCCAGCGCCCGGGACAGAGCCTACGAGCAGTACTTC.

The chain employs TRBV11-2 and TRBJ2-3; D ambiguous. V shed 1 base and J shed 6 bases, with 8 bases lying between them. This CDR3 is 13 amino acids long. Per germline, CDR1 SGHAT and CDR2 FQNNGV. In DNA form, the CDR3 reads TGTGCCAGCAGCTTAGGGTCTCTCGATACGCAGTATTTT. This gives the protein CASSLGSLDTQYF.

The chain is built from TRBV27 and TRBJ2-7; 9 bases align to TRBD1. CDR3 length: 15 amino acids. The germline CDR1 and CDR2 sequences are MNHEY and SMNVEV (reference sequence). V shed 8 bases and J 5 bases; nucleotides not matched to a gene: 13. The CDR3 loop is CASRGPGQGKDEQYF. The CDR3 DNA reads as TGTGCCAGCCGGGGGCCGGGACAGGGAAAGGACGAGCAGTACTTC.

This clonotype was recorded many times. The chain employs TRBV12-3 or TRBV12-4 and TRBJ1-5; D is possibly TRBD1 (5 bases). This CDR3 spans 14 amino acids. Trimming left V 4 bases short and J 3 bases short, with 10 bases between. CDR3: CASSWGSLNQPQHF. Here the CDR3 DNA reads TGTGCCAGCAGTTGGGGCAGCCTCAATCAGCCCCAGCATTTT.